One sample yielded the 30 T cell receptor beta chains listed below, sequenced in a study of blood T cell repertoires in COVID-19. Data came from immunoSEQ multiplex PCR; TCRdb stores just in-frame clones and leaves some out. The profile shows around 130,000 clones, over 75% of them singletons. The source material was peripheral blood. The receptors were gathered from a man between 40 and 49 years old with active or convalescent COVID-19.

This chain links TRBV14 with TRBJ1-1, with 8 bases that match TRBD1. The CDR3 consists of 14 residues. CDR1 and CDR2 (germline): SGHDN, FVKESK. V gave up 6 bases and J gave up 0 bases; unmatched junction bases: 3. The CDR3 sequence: CASRRTGMNTEAFF. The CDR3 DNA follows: TGTGCCAGCAGACGGACAGGGATGAACACTGAAGCTTTCTTT.

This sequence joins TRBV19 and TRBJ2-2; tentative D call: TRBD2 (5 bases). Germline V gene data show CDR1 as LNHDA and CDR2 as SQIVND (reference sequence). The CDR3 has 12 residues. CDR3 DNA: TGTGCGGCCGCTCGGGGCACCGGGGAGCTGTTTTTT. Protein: CAAARGTGELFF.

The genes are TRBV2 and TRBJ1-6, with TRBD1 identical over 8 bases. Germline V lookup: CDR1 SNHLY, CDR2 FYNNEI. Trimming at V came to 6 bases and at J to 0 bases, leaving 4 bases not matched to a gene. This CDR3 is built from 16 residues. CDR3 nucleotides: TGTGCCAGCAGGAGGGGACAGGCCTCCTATAATTCACCCCTCCACTTT. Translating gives CASRRGQASYNSPLHF.

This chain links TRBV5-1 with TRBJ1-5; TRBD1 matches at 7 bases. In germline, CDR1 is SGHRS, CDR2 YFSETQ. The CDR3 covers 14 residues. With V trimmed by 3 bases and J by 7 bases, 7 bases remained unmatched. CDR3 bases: TGCGCCAGCAGCTCCAACACAGGGGAGCAGCCCCAGCATTTT. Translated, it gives CASSSNTGEQPQHF.

CDR3 DNA sequence: TGTGCCAGCAGACCGACAGGGGTAGAAAAACTGTTTTTT. As protein: CASRPTGVEKLFF. The chain employs TRBV27 and TRBJ1-4; TRBD1 matches at 8 bases. CDR1 and CDR2 from the germline V gene are MNHEY and SMNVEV (reference sequence). This CDR3 contains 13 residues. Germline trimming cut 6 bases from V and 8 bases from J; bases unmatched to any gene: 5.

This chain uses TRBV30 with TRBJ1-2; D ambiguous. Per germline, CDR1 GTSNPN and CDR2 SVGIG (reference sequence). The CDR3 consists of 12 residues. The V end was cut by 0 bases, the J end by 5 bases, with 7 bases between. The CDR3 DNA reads TGTGCCTGGAGTGTACAGTATTATGGCTACACCTTC. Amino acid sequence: CAWSVQYYGYTF.

CDR3 nucleotides: TGTGCCATCAGAGCCCCGAACACTGAAGCTTTCTTT. It codes for CAIRAPNTEAFF. J is TRBJ1-1 and V is TRBV10-3; D call uncertain. Germline loops: CDR1 ENHRY, CDR2 SYGVKD. Between the trimmed V and J ends, which lost 6 bases and 1 base, there was a span of 6 bases. There are 12 residues in the CDR3.

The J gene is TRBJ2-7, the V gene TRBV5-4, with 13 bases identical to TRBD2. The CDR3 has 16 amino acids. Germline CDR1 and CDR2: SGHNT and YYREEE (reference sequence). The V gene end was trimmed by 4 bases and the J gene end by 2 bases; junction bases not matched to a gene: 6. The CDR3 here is CASSLGGLAGTYEQYF. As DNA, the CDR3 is TGTGCCAGCAGCCTCGGGGGACTAGCGGGGACCTACGAGCAGTACTTC.

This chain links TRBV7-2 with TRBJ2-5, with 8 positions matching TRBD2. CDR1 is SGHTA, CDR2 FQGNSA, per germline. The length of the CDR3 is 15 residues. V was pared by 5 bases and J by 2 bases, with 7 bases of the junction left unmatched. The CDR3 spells CASSPIAGRQETQYF. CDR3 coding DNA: TGTGCCAGCAGCCCTATAGCGGGGAGGCAAGAGACCCAGTACTTC.

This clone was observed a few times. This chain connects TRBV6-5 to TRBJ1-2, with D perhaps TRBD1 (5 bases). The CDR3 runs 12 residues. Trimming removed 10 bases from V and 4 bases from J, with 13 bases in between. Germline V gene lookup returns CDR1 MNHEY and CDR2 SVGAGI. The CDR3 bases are TGTGCCACTGCCGGGGGGTTCTATGGCTACACCTTC. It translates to CATAGGFYGYTF.

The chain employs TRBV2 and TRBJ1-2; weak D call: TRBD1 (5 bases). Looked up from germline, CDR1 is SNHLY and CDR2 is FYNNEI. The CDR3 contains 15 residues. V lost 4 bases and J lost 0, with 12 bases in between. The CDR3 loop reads CASSGQPLTNYGYTF. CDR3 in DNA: TGTGCCAGCAGTGGACAGCCTCTAACTAACTATGGCTACACCTTC.

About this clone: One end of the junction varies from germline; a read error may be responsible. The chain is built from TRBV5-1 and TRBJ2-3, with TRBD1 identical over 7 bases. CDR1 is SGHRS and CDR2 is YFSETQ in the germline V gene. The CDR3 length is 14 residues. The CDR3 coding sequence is TGCGCCAGCAGCGTGGGACAGAGCACAGCTACGCAGTATTTT. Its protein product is CASSVGQSTATQYF.

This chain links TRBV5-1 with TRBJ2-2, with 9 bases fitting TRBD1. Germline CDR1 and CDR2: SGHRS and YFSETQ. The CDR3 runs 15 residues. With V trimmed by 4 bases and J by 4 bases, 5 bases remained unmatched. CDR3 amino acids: CASSPGTGITGELFF. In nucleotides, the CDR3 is TGCGCCAGCAGCCCAGGGACAGGGATCACCGGGGAGCTGTTTTTT. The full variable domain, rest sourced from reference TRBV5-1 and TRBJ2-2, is KAGVTQTPRYLIKTRGQQVTLSCSPISGHRSVSWYQQTPGQGLQFLFEYFSETQRNKGNFPGRFSGRQFSNSRSEMNVSTLELGDSALYLCASSPGTGITGELFFGEGSRLTVL.

The CDR3, as DNA: TGTGCCTCAAAACACCGAACAGGGGTAGGTGGCTACACCTTC. This sequence encodes CASKHRTGVGGYTF. The chain combines TRBV19 with TRBJ1-2; 7 positions match TRBD1. There are 14 residues in the CDR3. J gave up 7 bases and V 11 bases, and 16 bases lay outside the gene matches. Germline CDR1 reads LNHDA; CDR2 reads SQIVND (reference sequence). The whole variable domain, filled in from reference TRBV19 and TRBJ1-2, reads DGGITQSPKYLFRKEGQNVTLSCEQNLNHDAMYWYRQDPGQGLRLIYYSQIVNDFQKGDIAEGYSVSREKKESFPLTVTSAQKNPTAFYLCASKHRTGVGGYTFGSGTRLTVV.

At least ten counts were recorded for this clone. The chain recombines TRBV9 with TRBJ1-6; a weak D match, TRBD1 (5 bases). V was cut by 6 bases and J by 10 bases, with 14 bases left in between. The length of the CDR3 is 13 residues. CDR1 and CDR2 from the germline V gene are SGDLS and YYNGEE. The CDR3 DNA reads TGTGCCAGCAACGGGGGAAAAGACTCACCCCTCCACTTT. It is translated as CASNGGKDSPLHF.

CDR3 sequence: CASSSQQGSQETQYF. The CDR3 coding sequence is TGTGCCAGCAGTTCCCAACAGGGGAGCCAAGAGACCCAGTACTTC. V gene TRBV27 combines with J gene TRBJ2-5; 7 positions match TRBD1. The germline V gene encodes CDR1 MNHEY and CDR2 SMNVEV (reference sequence). The CDR3 length is 15 residues. V dropped 4 bases and J dropped 1; count of bases not matched to a gene: 6.

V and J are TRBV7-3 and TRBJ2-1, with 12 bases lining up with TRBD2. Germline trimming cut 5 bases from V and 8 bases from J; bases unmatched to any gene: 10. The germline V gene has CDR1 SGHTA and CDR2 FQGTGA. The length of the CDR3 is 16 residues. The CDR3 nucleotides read TGTGCCAGCAGCGCCTCTAGCGGGGGGGTTGGACATGAGCAGTTCTTC. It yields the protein CASSASSGGVGHEQFF.

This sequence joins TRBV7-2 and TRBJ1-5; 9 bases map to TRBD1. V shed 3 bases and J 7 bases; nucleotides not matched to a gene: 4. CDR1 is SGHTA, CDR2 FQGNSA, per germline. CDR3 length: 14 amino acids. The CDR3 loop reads CASSLRQGEQPQHF. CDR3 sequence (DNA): TGTGCCAGCAGCTTGAGACAGGGGGAACAGCCCCAGCATTTT.

The CDR3 DNA reads TGTGCCAGCAGCTTAGGTGTGGGGGGTAGCACAGATACGCAGTATTTT. Protein sequence: CASSLGVGGSTDTQYF. The chain carries TRBV7-2 and TRBJ2-3; perhaps TRBD2 as D (6 bases). This CDR3 is built from 16 residues. Germline loops: CDR1 SGHTA, CDR2 FQGNSA. The V and J ends lost 1 base and 0 bases respectively, with 11 bases between them.

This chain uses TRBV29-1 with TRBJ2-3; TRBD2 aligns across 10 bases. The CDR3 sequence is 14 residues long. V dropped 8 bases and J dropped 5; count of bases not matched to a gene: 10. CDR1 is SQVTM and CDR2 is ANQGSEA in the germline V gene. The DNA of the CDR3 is TGCAGCTGGCGCTCCAGCGGGAGGGGAGATACGCAGTATTTT. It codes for CSWRSSGRGDTQYF.

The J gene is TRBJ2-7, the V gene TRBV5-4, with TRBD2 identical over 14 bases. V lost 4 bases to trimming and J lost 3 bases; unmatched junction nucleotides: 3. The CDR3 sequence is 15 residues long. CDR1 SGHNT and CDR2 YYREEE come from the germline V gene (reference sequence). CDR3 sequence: CASSKGLAGDYEQYF. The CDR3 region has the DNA TGTGCCAGCAGCAAGGGACTAGCGGGGGACTACGAGCAGTACTTC.

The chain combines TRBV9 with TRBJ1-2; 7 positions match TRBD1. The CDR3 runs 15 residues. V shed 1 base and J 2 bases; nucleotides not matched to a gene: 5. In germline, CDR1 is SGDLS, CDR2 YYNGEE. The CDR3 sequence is CASSVSDRANYGYTF. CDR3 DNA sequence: TGTGCCAGCAGCGTATCCGACAGGGCCAACTATGGCTACACCTTC. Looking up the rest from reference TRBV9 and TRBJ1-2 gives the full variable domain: DSGVTQTPKHLITATGQRVTLRCSPRSGDLSVYWYQQSLDQGLQFLIQYYNGEERAKGNILERFSAQQFPDLHSELNLSSLELGDSALYFCASSVSDRANYGYTFGSGTRLTVV.

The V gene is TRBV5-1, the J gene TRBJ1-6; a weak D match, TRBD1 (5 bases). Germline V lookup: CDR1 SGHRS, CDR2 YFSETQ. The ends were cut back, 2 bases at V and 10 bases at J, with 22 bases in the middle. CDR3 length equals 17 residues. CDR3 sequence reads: CASSFGGSGSVFSPLHF. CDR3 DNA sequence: TGCGCCAGCAGCTTTGGGGGGTCAGGGTCTGTGTTCTCACCCCTCCACTTT.

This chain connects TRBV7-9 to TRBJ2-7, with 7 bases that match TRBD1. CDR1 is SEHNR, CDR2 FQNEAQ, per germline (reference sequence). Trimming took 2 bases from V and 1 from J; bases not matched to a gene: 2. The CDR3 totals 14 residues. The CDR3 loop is CASSLSGGSYEQYF. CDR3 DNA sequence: TGTGCCAGCAGCTTATCAGGGGGATCCTACGAGCAGTACTTC.

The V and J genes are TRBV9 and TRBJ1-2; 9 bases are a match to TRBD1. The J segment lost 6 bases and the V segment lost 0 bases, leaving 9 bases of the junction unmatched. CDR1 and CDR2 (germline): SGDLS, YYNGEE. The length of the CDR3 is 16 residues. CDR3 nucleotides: TGTGCCAGCAGCGTAGAGCTTTGGGGACAGGGTAATGGCTACACCTTC. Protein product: CASSVELWGQGNGYTF.

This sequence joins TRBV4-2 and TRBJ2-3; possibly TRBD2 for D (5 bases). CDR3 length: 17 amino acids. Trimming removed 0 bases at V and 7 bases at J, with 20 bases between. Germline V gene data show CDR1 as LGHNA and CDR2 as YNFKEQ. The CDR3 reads CASSQDTATERRNTQYF. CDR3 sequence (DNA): TGTGCCAGCAGCCAAGATACGGCAACTGAGCGGCGAAATACGCAGTATTTT.

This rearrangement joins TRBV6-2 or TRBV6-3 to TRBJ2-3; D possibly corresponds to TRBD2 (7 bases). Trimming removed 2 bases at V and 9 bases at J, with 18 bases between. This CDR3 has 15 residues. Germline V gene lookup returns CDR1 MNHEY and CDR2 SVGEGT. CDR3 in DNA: TGTGCCAGCAGTTACCGGCGGGGGCCCCCGGACACGCAGTATTTT. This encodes CASSYRRGPPDTQYF.

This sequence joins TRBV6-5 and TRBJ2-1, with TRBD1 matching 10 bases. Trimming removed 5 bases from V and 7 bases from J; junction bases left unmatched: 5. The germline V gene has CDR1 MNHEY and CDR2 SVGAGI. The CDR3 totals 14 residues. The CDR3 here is CASSRGQGYNEQFF. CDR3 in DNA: TGTGCCAGCAGTAGGGGACAGGGGTATAATGAGCAGTTCTTC.

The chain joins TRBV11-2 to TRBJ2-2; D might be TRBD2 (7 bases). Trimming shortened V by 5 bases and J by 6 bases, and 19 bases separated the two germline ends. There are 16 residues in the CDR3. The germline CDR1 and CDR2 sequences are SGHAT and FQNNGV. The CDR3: CASSPPGRGKAGELFF. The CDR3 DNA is TGTGCCAGCAGCCCCCCGGGGAGGGGGAAAGCCGGGGAGCTGTTTTTT.

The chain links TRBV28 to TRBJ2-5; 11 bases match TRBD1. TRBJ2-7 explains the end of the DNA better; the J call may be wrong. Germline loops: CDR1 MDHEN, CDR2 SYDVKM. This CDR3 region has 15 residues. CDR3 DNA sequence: TGTGCCAGCAGGTCCGGGACAGGGGGGACCTACGAGCAGTACTTC. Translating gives CASRSGTGGTYEQYF.